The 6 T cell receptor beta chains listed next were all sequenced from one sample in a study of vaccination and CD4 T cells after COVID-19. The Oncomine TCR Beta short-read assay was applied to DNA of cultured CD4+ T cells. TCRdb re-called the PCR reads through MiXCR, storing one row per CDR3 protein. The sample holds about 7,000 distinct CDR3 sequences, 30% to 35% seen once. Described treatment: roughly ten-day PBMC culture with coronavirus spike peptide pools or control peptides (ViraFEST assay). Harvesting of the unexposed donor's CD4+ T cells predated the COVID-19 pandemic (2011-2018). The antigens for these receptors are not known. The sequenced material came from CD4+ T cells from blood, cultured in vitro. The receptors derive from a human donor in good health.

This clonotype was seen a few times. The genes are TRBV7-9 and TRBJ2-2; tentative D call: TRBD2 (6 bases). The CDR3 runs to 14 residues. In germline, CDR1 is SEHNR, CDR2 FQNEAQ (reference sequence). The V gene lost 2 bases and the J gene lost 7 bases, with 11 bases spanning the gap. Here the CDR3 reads CASSLPTEGGELFF. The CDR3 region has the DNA TGTGCCAGCAGCTTACCTACGGAGGGCGGGGAGCTGTTTTTT.

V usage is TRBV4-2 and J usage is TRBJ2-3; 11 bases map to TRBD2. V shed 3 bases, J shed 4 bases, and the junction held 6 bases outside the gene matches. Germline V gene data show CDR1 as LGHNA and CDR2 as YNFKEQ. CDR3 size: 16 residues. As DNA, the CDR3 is TGTGCCAGCAGCCAGGCTATAGCGGGGGGGCCAGATACGCAGTATTTT. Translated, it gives CASSQAIAGGPDTQYF.

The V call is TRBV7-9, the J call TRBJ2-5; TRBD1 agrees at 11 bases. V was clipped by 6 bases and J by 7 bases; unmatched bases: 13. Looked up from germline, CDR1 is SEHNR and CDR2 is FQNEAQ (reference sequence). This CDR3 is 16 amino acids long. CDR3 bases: TGTGCCAGCAGTTCAACTCCGGGACAGGGGGTAGGGACCCAGTACTTC. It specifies CASSSTPGQGVGTQYF. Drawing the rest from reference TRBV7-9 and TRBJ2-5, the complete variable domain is DTGVSQNPRHKITKRGQNVTFRCDPISEHNRLYWYRQTLGQGPEFLTYFQNEAQLEKSRLLSDRFSAERPKGSFSTLEIQRTEQGDSAMYLCASSSTPGQGVGTQYFGPGTRLLVL.

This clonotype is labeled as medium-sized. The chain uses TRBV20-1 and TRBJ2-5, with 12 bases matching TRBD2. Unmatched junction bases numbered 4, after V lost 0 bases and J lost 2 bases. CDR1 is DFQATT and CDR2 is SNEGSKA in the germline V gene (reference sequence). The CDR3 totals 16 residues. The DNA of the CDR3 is TGCAGTGCTAGAGATCTAGCGGGGGGGATTCAAGAGACCCAGTACTTC. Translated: CSARDLAGGIQETQYF.

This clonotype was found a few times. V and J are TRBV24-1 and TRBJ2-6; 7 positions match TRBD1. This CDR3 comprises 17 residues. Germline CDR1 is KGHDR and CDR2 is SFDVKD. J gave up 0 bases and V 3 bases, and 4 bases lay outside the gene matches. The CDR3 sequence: CATSDGQVPSGANVLTF. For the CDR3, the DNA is TGTGCCACCAGTGATGGACAGGTCCCCTCTGGGGCCAACGTCCTGACTTTC.

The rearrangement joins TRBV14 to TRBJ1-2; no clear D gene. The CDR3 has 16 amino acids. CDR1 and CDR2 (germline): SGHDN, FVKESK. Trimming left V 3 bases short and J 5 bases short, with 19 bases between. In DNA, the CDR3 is TGTGCCAGCAGCCAGACTTTGGGGATACCGGGGTATGGCTACACCTTC. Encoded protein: CASSQTLGIPGYGYTF.